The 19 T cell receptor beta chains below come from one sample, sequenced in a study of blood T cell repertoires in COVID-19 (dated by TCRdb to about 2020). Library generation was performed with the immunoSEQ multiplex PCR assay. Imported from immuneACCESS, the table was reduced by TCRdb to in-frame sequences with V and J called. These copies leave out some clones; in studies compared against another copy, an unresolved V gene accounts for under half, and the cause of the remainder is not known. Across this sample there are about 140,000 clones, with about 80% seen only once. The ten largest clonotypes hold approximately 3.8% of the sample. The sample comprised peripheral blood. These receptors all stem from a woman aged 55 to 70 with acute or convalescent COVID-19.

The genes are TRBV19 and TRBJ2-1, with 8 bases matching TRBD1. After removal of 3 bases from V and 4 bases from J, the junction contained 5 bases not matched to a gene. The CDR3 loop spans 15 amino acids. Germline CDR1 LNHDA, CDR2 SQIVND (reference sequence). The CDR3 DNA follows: TGTGCCAGTAGTATCTCGGACAGGGCGTACAATGAGCAGTTCTTC. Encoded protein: CASSISDRAYNEQFF.

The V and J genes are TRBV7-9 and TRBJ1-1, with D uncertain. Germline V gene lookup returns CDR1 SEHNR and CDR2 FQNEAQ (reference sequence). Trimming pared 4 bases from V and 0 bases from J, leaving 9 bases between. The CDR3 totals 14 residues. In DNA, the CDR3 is TGTGCCAGCAGCTCGGACTTTCTGAACACTGAAGCTTTCTTT. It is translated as CASSSDFLNTEAFF.

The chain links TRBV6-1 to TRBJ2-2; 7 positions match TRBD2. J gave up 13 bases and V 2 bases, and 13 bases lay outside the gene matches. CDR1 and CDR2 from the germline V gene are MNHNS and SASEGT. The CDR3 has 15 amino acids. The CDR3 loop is CASSERGLVSRGLFF. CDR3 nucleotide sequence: TGTGCCAGCAGTGAAAGAGGACTAGTTAGCCGCGGGCTGTTTTTT.

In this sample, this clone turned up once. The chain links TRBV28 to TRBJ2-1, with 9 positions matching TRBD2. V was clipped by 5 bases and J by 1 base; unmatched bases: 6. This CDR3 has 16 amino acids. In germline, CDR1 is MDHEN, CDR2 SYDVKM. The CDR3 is CASSLYSGSSYNEQFF. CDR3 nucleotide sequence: TGTGCCAGCAGTCTTTATAGCGGGAGTTCCTACAATGAGCAGTTCTTC.

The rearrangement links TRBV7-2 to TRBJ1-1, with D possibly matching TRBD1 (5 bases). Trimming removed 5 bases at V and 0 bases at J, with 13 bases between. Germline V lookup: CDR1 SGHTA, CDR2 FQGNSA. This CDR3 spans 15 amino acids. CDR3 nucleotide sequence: TGTGCCAGCAGCCCACGGGGGGGTTTGAACACTGAAGCTTTCTTT. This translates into CASSPRGGLNTEAFF. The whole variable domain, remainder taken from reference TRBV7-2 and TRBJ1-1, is GAGVSQSPSNKVTEKGKDVELRCDPISGHTALYWYRQSLGQGLEFLIYFQGNSAPDKSGLPSDRFSAERTGGSVSTLTIQRTQQEDSAVYLCASSPRGGLNTEAFFGQGTRLTVV.

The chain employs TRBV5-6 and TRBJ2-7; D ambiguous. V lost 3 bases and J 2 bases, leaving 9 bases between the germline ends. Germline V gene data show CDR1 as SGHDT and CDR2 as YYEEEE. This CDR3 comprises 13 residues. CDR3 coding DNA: TGTGCCAGCAGCTCCTTCCAGACCTACGAGCAGTACTTC. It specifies CASSSFQTYEQYF.

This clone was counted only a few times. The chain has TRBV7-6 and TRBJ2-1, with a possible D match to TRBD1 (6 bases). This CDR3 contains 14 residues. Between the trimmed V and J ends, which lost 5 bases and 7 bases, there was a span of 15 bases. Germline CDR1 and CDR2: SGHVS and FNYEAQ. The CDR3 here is CASSTPEGVNEQFF. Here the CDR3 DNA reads TGTGCCAGCAGCACCCCCGAGGGGGTGAATGAGCAGTTCTTC.

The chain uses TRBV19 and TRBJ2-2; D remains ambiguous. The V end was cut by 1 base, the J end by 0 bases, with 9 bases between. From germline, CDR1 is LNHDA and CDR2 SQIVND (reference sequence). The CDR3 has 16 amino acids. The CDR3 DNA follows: TGTGCCAGTAGTATAGGTAGACAAGCGAACACCGGGGAGCTGTTTTTT. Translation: CASSIGRQANTGELFF.

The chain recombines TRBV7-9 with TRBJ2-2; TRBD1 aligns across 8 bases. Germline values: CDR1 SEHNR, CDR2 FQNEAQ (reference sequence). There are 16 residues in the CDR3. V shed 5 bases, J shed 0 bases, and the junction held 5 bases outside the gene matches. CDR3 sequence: CASSIRTGTNTGELFF. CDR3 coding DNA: TGTGCCAGCAGCATTAGGACAGGGACGAACACCGGGGAGCTGTTTTTT. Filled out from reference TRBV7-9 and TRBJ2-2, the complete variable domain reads DTGVSQNPRHKITKRGQNVTFRCDPISEHNRLYWYRQTLGQGPEFLTYFQNEAQLEKSRLLSDRFSAERPKGSFSTLEIQRTEQGDSAMYLCASSIRTGTNTGELFFGEGSRLTVL.

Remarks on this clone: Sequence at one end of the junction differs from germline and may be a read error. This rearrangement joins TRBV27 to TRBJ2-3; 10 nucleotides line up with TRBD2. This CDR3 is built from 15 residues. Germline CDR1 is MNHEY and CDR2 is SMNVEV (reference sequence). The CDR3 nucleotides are TGTGCCACCCAGAAGGCTAGCGGGAGCATAGATACGCAGTATTTT. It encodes CATQKASGSIDTQYF.

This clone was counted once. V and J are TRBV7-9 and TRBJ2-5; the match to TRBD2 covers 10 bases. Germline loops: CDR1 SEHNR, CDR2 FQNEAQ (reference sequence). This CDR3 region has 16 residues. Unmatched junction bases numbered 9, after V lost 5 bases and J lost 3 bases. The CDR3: CASSARLAGLEETQYF. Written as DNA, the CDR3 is TGTGCCAGCAGCGCCAGACTAGCGGGTTTGGAAGAGACCCAGTACTTC. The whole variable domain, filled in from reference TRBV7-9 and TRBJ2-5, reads DTGVSQNPRHKITKRGQNVTFRCDPISEHNRLYWYRQTLGQGPEFLTYFQNEAQLEKSRLLSDRFSAERPKGSFSTLEIQRTEQGDSAMYLCASSARLAGLEETQYFGPGTRLLVL.

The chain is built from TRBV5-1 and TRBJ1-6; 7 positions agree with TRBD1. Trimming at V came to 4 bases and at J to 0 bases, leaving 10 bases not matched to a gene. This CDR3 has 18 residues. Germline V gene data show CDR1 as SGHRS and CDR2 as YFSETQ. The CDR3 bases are TGCGCCAGCAGCGAAACAGGGGCCGGAAGCTCCTATAATTCACCCCTCCACTTT. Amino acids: CASSETGAGSSYNSPLHF.

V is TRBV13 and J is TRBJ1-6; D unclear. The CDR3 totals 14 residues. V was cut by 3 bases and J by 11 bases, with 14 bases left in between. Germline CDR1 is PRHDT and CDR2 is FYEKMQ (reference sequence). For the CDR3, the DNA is TGTGCCAGCAGCTTCCGGGGTAGGCGGCCACCCCTCCACTTT. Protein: CASSFRGRRPPLHF.

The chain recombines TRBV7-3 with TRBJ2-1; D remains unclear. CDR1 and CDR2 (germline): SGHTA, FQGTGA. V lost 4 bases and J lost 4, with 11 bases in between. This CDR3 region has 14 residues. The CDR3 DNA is TGTGCCAGCAGCTCGCCTGGCCTTTACAATGAGCAGTTCTTC. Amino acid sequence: CASSSPGLYNEQFF.

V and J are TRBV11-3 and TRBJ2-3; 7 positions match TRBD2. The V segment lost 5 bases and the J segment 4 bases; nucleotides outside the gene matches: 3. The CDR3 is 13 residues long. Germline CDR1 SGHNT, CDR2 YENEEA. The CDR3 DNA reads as TGTGCCAGCAGCCCCAGCGGGGCAGATACGCAGTATTTT. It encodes CASSPSGADTQYF.

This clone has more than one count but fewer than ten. This CDR3 reads CASSQGRGTFNTGELFF. CDR3 nucleotide sequence: TGCGCCAGCAGCCAGGGACGGGGGACTTTTAACACCGGGGAGCTGTTTTTT. The chain is built from TRBV4-1 and TRBJ2-2; D perhaps matches TRBD2 (6 bases). Germline V gives CDR1 MGHRA, CDR2 YSYEKL. The V end was cut by 3 bases, the J end by 2 bases, with 16 bases between. The CDR3 consists of 17 residues.

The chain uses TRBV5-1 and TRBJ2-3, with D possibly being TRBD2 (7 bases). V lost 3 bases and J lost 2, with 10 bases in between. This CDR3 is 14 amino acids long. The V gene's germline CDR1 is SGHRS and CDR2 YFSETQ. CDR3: CASSSAGATDTQYF. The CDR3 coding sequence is TGCGCCAGCAGCTCCGCGGGGGCCACAGATACGCAGTATTTT.

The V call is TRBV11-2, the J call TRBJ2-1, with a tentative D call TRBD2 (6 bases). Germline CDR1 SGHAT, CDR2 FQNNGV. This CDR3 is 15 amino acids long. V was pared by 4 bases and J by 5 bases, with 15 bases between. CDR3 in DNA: TGTGCCAGCAGCTCGAGACTAGGCCGCAACAATGAGCAGTTCTTC. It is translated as CASSSRLGRNNEQFF.

For the CDR3, the DNA is TGTGCCAGCAGCCAAGAACTGAGTAGCGGGGCAAAGAACACAGATACGCAGTATTTT. Amino acids: CASSQELSSGAKNTDTQYF. The chain has TRBV3-1 (or the pseudogene TRBV3-2) and TRBJ2-3, with 8 nucleotides matching TRBD2. Germline V gene data show CDR1 as LGHDT and CDR2 as YNNKEL (reference sequence). The CDR3 extends over 19 amino acids. J gave up 2 bases and V 0 bases, and 13 bases lay outside the gene matches.